The clone carrying this TCR beta chain has only a few counts. Its specificity is not known. This record comes from a study of blood T cells in healthy people across ages. Study in general: About one barcoded beta molecule per two T cells was the capture yield of template switching.

CDR3 length equals 15 residues. The junction had 8 bases not matched to a gene; V was cut back by 7 bases and J by 0 bases. A sample-barcoded 5' primer and a J-beta primer mix were used in a second PCR of about 7 to 11 cycles. TCRdb used MiXCR to reprocess the 5' RACE reads, holding one entry per CDR3 protein. The table records 1.4 million or so distinct CDR3 sequences, roughly two fifths of them present only once. Notes on the study in general: The study found TCR beta diversity correlated strongly with naive T cell percentage.

The chain employs TRBV12-3 or TRBV12-4 and TRBJ2-7; 8 nucleotides match TRBD2. This TCR was recovered from a woman younger than 35 in good health. Sequencing was done on a sample of blood. Written as DNA, the CDR3 is TGTGCCAGCACTGTCCTAGCGGGCCACTCCTACGAGCAGTACTTC. This encodes CASTVLAGHSYEQYF.